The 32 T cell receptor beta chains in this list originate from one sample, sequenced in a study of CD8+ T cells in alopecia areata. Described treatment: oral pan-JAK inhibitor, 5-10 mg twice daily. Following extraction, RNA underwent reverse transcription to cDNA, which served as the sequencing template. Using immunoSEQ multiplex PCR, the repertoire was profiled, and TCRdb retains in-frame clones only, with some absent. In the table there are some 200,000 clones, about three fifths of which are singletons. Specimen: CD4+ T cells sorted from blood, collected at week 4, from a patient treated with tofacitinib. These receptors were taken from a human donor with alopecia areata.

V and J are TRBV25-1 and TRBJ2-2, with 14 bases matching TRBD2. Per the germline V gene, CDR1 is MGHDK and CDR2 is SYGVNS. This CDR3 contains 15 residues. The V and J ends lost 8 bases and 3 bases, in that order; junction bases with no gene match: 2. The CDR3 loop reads CASGLAGGYTGELFF. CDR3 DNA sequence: TGTGCCAGCGGACTAGCGGGGGGTTACACCGGGGAGCTGTTTTTT.

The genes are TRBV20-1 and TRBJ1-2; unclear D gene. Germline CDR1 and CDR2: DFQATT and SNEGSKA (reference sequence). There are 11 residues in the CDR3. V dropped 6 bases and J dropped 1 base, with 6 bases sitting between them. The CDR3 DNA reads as TGCAGTGCCACGGTTAACTATGGCTACACCTTC. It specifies CSATVNYGYTF.

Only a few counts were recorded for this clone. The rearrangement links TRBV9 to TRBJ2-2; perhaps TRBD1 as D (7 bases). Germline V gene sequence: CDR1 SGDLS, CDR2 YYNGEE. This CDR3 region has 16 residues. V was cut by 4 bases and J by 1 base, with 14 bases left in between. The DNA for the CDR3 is TGTGCCAGCAGCCCTCAGGGGGGAAGGAACACCGGGGAGCTGTTTTTT. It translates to CASSPQGGRNTGELFF.

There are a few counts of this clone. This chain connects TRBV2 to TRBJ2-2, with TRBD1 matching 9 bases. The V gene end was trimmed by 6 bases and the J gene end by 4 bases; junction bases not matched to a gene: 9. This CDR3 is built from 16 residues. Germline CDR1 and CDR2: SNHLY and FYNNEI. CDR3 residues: CASSPTGTGSTGELFF. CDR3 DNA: TGTGCCAGCAGCCCGACCGGGACAGGGTCCACCGGGGAGCTGTTTTTT.

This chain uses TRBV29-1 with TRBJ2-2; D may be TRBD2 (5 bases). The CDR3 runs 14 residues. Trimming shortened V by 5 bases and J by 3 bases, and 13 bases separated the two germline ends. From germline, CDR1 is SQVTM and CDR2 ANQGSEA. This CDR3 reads CSVSGLGDTGELFF. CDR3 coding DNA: TGCAGCGTTTCAGGACTCGGGGACACCGGGGAGCTGTTTTTT.

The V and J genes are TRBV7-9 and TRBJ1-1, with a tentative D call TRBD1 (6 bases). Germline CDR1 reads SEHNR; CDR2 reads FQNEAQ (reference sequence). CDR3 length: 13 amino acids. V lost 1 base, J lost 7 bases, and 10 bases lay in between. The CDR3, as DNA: TGTGCCAGCAGCTTAGGGGCAGGGGATGAAGCTTTCTTT. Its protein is CASSLGAGDEAFF. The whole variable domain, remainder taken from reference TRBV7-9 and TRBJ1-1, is DTGVSQNPRHKITKRGQNVTFRCDPISEHNRLYWYRQTLGQGPEFLTYFQNEAQLEKSRLLSDRFSAERPKGSFSTLEIQRTEQGDSAMYLCASSLGAGDEAFFGQGTRLTVV.

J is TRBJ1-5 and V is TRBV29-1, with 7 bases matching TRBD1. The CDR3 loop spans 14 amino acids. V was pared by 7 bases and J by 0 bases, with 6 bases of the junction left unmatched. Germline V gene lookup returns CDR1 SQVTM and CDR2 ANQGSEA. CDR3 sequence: CSAGDSYSNQPQHF. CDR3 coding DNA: TGCAGCGCCGGGGACAGTTATAGCAATCAGCCCCAGCATTTT.

CDR3 sequence (DNA): TGCAGCGCCGATCTCAGACAGGGCATCGACTATGGCTACACCTTC. Its protein product is CSADLRQGIDYGYTF. The chain is built from TRBV29-1 and TRBJ1-2, with 7 bases fitting TRBD1. Germline CDR1 and CDR2: SQVTM and ANQGSEA. The CDR3 has 15 amino acids. The V gene end was trimmed by 7 bases and the J gene end by 3 bases; junction bases not matched to a gene: 14.

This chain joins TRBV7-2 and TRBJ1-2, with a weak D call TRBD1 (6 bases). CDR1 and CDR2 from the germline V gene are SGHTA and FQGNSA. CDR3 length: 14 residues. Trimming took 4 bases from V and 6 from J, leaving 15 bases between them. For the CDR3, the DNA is TGTGCCAGCAGCTCTACGCCAGGGGCGCATGGCTACACCTTC. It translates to CASSSTPGAHGYTF.

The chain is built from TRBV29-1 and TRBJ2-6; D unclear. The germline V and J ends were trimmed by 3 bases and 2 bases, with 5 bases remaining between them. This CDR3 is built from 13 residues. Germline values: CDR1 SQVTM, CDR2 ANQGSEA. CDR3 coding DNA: TGCAGCGTTGACGGCCCTGGGGCCAACGTCCTGACTTTC. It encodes CSVDGPGANVLTF.

The CDR3 coding sequence is TGCGCCAGCAGCCAAGATGGGGATTACGAGCAGTACTTC. Protein sequence: CASSQDGDYEQYF. The V call is TRBV4-3, the J call TRBJ2-7; D ambiguous. V lost 0 bases and J 4 bases, leaving 7 bases between the germline ends. CDR3 length: 13 residues. Germline V gene sequence: CDR1 LGHNA, CDR2 YSLEER.

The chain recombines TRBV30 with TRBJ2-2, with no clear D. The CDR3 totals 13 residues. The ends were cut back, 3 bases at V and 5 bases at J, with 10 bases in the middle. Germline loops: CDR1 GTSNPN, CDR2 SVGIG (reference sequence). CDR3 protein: CAWSRSGTGELFF. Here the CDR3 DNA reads TGTGCCTGGAGCAGGAGTGGGACCGGGGAGCTGTTTTTT.

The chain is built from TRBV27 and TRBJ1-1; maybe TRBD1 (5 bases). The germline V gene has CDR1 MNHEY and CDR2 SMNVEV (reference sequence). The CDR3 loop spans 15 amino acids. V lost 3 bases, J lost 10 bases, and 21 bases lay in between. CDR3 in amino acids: CASSFSLGGWGGAFF. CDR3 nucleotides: TGTGCCAGCAGTTTCAGTCTTGGGGGGTGGGGTGGAGCTTTCTTT.

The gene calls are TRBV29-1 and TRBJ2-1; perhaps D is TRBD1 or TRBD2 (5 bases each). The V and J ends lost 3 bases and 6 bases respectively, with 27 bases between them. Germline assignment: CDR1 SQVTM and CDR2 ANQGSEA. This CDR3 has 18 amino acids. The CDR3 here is CSVDYSPAGALRGNEQFF. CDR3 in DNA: TGCAGCGTTGACTACTCCCCTGCCGGGGCCCTAAGGGGCAATGAGCAGTTCTTC.

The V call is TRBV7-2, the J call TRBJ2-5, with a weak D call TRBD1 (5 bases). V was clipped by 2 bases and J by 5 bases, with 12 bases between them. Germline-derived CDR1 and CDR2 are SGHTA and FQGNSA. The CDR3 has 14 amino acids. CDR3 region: CASSLTSTAETQYF. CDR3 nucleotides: TGTGCCAGCAGCTTAACGTCGACAGCGGAGACCCAGTACTTC. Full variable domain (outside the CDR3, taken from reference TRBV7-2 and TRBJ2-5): GAGVSQSPSNKVTEKGKDVELRCDPISGHTALYWYRQSLGQGLEFLIYFQGNSAPDKSGLPSDRFSAERTGGSVSTLTIQRTQQEDSAVYLCASSLTSTAETQYFGPGTRLLVL.

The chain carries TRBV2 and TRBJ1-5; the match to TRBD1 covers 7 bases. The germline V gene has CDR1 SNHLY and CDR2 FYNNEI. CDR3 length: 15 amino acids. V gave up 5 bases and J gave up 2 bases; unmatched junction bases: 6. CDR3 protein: CASSPDRDGNQPQHF. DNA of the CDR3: TGTGCCAGCAGTCCCGACAGGGACGGCAATCAGCCCCAGCATTTT.

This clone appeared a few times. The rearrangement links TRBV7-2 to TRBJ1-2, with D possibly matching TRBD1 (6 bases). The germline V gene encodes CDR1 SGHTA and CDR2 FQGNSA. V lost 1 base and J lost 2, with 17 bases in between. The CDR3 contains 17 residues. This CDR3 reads CASSLVGQGLENYGYTF. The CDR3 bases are TGTGCCAGCAGCTTAGTGGGGCAGGGGTTGGAGAACTATGGCTACACCTTC. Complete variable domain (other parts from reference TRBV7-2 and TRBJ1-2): GAGVSQSPSNKVTEKGKDVELRCDPISGHTALYWYRQSLGQGLEFLIYFQGNSAPDKSGLPSDRFSAERTGGSVSTLTIQRTQQEDSAVYLCASSLVGQGLENYGYTFGSGTRLTVV.

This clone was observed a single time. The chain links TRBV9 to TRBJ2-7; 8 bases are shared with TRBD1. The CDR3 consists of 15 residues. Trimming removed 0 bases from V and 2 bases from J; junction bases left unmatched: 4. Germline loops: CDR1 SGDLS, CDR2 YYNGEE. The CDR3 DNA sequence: TGTGCCAGCAGCGTAGGGACAGGGCAAACCTACGAGCAGTACTTC. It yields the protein CASSVGTGQTYEQYF. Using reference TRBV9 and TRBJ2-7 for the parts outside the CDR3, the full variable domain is DSGVTQTPKHLITATGQRVTLRCSPRSGDLSVYWYQQSLDQGLQFLIQYYNGEERAKGNILERFSAQQFPDLHSELNLSSLELGDSALYFCASSVGTGQTYEQYFGPGTRLTVT.

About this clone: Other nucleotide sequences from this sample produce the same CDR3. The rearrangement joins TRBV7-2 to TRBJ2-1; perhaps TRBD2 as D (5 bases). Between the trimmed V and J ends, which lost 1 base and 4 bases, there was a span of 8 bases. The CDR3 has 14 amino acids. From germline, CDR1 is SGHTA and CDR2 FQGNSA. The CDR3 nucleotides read TGTGCCAGCAGCTTAGTCCCGGGGTACAATGAGCAGTTCTTC. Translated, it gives CASSLVPGYNEQFF.

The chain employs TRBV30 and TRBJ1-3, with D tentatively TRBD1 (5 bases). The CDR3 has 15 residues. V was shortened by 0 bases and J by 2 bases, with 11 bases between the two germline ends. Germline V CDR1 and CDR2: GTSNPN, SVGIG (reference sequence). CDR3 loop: CAWSVLGRAGNTIYF. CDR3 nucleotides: TGTGCCTGGAGTGTACTGGGACGTGCTGGAAACACCATATATTTT.

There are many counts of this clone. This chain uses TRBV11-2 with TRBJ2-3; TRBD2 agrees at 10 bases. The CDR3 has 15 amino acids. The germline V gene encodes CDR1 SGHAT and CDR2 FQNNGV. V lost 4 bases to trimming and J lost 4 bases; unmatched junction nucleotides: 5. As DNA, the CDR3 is TGTGCCAGCAGCTCCCTAGCGGGGGAGTCAGATACGCAGTATTTT. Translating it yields CASSSLAGESDTQYF. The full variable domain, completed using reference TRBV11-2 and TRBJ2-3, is EAGVAQSPRYKIIEKRQSVAFWCNPISGHATLYWYQQILGQGPKLLIQFQNNGVVDDSQLPKDRFSAERLKGVDSTLKIQPAKLEDSAVYLCASSSLAGESDTQYFGPGTRLTVL.

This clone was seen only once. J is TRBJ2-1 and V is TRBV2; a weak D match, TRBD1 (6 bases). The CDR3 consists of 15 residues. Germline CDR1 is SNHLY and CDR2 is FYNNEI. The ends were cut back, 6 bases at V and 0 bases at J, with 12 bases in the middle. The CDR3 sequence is CASSRDTSSYNEQFF. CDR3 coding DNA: TGTGCCAGCAGCCGGGACACAAGCTCCTACAATGAGCAGTTCTTC.

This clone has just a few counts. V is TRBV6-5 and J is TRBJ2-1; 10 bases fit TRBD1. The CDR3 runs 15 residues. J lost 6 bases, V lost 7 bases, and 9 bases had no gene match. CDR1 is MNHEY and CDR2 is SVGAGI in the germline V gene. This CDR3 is CASTPGDRGGNEQFF. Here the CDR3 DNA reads TGTGCCAGCACCCCGGGGGACAGGGGTGGCAATGAGCAGTTCTTC.

As DNA, the CDR3 is TGTGCCAGCAGCTCCGACTTGGGGACGACAATTGAAGCTTTCTTT. Translating it yields CASSSDLGTTIEAFF. The chain employs TRBV7-9 and TRBJ1-1; perhaps TRBD1 as D (5 bases). The CDR3 consists of 15 residues. Trimming shortened V by 4 bases and J by 7 bases, and 19 bases separated the two germline ends. CDR1 is SEHNR and CDR2 is FQNEAQ in the germline V gene (reference sequence). Full variable domain (missing parts from reference TRBV7-9 and TRBJ1-1): DTGVSQNPRHKITKRGQNVTFRCDPISEHNRLYWYRQTLGQGPEFLTYFQNEAQLEKSRLLSDRFSAERPKGSFSTLEIQRTEQGDSAMYLCASSSDLGTTIEAFFGQGTRLTVV.

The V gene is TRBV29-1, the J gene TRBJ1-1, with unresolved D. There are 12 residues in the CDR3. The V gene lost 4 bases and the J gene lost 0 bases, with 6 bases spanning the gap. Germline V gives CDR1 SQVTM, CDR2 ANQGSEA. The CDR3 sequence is CSVVAVNTEAFF. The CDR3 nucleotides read TGCAGCGTTGTGGCCGTGAACACTGAAGCTTTCTTT.

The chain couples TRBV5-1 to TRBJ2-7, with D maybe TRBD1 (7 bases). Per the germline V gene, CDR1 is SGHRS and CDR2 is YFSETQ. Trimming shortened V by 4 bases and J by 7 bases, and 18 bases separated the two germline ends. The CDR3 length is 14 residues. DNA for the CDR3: TGCGCCAGCAGCGCGGGGACAGCCCGGTGGGAGCAGTACTTC. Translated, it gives CASSAGTARWEQYF.

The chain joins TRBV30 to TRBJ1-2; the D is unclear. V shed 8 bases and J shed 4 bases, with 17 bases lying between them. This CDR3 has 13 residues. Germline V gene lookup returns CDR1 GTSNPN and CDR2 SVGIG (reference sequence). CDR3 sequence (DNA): TGTGCCATCGAAGAAGGTCTGGCCTATGGCTACACCTTC. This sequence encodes CAIEEGLAYGYTF.

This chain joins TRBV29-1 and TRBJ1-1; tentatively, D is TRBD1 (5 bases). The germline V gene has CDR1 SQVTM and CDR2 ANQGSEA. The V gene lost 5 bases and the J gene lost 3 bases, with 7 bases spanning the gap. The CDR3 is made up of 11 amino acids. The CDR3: CSVQQDTEAFF. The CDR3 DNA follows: TGCAGCGTTCAACAGGACACTGAAGCTTTCTTT.

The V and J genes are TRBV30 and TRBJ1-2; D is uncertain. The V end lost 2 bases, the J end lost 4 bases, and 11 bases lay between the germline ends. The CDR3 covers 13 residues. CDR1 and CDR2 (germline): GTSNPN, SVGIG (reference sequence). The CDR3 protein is CAWSTGLTYGYTF. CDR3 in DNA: TGTGCCTGGAGTACGGGCCTGACCTATGGCTACACCTTC.

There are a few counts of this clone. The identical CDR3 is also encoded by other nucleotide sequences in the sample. CDR3: CAWSVRANTEAFF. The DNA for the CDR3 is TGTGCCTGGAGTGTAAGGGCCAACACTGAAGCTTTCTTT. The J gene is TRBJ1-1, the V gene TRBV30, with D hard to call. V was shortened by 0 bases and J by 2 bases, with 7 bases between the two germline ends. Germline CDR1 reads GTSNPN; CDR2 reads SVGIG (reference sequence). The CDR3 contains 13 residues.

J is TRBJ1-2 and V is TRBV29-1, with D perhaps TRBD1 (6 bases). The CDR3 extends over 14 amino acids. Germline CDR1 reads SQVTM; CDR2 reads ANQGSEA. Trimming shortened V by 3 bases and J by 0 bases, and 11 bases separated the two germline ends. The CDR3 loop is CSVERQAANYGYTF. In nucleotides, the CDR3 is TGCAGCGTTGAGAGACAGGCAGCTAACTATGGCTACACCTTC.

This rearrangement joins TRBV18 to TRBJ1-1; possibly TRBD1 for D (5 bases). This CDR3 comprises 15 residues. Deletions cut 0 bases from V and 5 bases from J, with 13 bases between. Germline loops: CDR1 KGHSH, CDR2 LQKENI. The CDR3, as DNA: TGTGCCAGCTCACCACCGGGCAGGGTGGCGACTGAAGCTTTCTTT. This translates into CASSPPGRVATEAFF.